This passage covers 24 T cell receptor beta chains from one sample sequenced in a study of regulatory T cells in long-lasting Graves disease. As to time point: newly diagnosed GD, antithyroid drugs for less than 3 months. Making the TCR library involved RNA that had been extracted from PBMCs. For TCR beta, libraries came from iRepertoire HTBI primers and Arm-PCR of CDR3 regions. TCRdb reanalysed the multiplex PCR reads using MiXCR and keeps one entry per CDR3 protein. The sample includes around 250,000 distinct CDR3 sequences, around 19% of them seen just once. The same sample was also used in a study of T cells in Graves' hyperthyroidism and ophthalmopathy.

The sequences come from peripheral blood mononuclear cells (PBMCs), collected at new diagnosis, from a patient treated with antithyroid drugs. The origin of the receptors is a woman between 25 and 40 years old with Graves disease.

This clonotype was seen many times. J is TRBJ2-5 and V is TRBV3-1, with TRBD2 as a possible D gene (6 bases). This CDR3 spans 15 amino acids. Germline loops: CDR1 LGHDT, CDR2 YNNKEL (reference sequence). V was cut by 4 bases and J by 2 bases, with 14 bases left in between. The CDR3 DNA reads TGTGCCAGCAGCCCGTGGGGCGGGGAGCAAGAGACCCAGTACTTC. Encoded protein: CASSPWGGEQETQYF.

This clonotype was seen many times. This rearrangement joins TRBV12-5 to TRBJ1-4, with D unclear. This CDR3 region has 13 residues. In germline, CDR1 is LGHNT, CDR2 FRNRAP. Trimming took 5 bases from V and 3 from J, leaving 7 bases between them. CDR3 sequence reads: CASGRAPNEKLFF. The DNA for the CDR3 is TGTGCTAGTGGTAGGGCCCCTAATGAAAAACTGTTTTTT. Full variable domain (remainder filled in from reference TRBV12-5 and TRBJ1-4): DARVTQTPRHKVTEMGQEVTMRCQPILGHNTVFWYRQTMMQGLELLAYFRNRAPLDDSGMPKDRFSAEMPDATLATLKIQPSEPRDSAVYFCASGRAPNEKLFFGSGTQLSVL.

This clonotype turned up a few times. The CDR3 sequence is CASSILAMAHYEQYF. For the CDR3, the DNA is TGTGCCAGTAGTATCCTCGCAATGGCCCACTACGAGCAGTACTTC. This chain links TRBV19 with TRBJ2-7; D call uncertain. The germline V gene has CDR1 LNHDA and CDR2 SQIVND (reference sequence). V was shortened by 3 bases and J by 3 bases, with 15 bases between the two germline ends. The CDR3 spans 15 residues.

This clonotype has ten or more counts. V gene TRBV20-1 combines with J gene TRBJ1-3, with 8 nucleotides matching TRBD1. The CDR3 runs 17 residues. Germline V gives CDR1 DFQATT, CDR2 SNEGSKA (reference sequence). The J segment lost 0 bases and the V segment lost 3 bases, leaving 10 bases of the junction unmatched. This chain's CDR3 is CSARPRDRMNSGNTIYF. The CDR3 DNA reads TGCAGTGCTAGGCCGCGGGACAGGATGAACTCTGGAAACACCATATATTTT.

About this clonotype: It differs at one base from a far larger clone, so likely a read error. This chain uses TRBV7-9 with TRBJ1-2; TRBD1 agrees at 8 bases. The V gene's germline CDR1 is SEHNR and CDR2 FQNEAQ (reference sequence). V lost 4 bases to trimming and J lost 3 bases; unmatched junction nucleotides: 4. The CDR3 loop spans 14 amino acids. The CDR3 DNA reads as TGTGCCAGCAGCTCCCAGGACAGGGACTATGGCTACACCTTC. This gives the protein CASSSQDRDYGYTF.

CDR3 bases: TGTGCCAGCAGCGAGGGCACCGGGACAGGCTATGGCTACACCTTC. The encoded protein is CASSEGTGTGYGYTF. The chain is built from TRBV13 and TRBJ1-2; 8 positions match TRBD1. The V gene end was trimmed by 5 bases and the J gene end by 4 bases; junction bases not matched to a gene: 9. CDR1 is PRHDT and CDR2 is FYEKMQ in the germline V gene (reference sequence). The CDR3 runs 15 residues.

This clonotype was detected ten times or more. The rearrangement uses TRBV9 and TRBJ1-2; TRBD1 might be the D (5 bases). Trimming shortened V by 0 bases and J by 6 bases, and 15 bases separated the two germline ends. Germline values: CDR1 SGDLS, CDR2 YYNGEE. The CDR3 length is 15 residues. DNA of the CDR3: TGTGCCAGCAGCGTAGAAGGAGGGACGCGGGATGGCTACACCTTC. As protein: CASSVEGGTRDGYTF.

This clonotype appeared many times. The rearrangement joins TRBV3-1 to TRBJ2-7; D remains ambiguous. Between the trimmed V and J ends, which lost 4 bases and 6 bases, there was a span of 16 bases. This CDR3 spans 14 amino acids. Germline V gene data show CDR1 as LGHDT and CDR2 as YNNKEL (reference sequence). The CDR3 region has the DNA TGTGCCAGCAGCCGGCCAGGTTCCATCGGCGAGCAGTACTTC. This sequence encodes CASSRPGSIGEQYF.

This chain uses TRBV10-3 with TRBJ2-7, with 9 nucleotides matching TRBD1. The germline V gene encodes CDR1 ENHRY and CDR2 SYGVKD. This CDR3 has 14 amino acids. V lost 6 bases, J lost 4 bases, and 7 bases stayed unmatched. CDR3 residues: CAIRSGTGLYEQYF. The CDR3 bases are TGTGCCATCAGATCCGGGACAGGGCTATACGAGCAGTACTTC.

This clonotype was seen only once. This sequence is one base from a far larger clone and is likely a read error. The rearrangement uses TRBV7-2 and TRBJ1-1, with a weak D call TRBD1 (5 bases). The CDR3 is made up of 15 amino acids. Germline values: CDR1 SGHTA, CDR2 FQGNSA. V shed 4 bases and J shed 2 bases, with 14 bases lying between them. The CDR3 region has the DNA TGTGCCAGCAGCTCCGGGGGGGGGAACAACACTGAAGCTTTCTTT. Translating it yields CASSSGGGNNTEAFF.

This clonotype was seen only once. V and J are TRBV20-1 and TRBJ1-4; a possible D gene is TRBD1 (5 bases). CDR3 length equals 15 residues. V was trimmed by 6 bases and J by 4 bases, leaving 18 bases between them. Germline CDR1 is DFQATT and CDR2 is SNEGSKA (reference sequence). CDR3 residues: CSAVGAAGGNEKLFF. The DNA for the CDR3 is TGCAGTGCCGTCGGGGCAGCCGGTGGTAATGAAAAACTGTTTTTT.

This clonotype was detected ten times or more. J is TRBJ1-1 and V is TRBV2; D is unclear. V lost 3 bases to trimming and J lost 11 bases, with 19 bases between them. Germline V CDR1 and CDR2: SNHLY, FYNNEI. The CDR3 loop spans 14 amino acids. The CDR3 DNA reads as TGTGCCAGCAGTGAGGCTTTCACCTTAGGTATCGCTTTCTTT. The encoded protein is CASSEAFTLGIAFF.

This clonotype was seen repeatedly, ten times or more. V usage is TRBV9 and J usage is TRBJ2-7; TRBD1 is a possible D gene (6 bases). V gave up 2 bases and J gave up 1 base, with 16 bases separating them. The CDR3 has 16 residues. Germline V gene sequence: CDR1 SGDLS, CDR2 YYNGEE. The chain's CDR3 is CASSVDTGPLSYEQYF. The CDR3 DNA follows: TGTGCCAGCAGCGTCGATACAGGGCCACTATCCTACGAGCAGTACTTC.

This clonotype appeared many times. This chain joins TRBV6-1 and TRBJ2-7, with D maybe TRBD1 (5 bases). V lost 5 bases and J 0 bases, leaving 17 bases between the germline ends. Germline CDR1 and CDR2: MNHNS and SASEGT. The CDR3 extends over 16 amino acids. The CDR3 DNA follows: TGTGCCAGCAGTCCGTTCGTGACAGCACCCTCCTACGAGCAGTACTTC. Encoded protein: CASSPFVTAPSYEQYF.

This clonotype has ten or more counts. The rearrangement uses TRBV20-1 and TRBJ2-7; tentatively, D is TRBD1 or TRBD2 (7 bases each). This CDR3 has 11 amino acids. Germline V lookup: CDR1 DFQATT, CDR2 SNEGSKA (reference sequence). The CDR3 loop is CSGGTVYEQYF. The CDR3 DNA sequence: TGCAGCGGGGGGACAGTCTACGAGCAGTACTTC.

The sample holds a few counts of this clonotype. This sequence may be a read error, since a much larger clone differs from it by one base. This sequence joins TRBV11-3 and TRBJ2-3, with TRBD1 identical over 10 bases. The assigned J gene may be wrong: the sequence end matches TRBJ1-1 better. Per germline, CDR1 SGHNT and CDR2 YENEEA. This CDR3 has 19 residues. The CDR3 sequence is CASSLGCGTGVILDTEAFF. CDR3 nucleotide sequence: TGTGCCAGCAGCTTAGGTTGCGGGACAGGGGTAATCCTGGACACTGAAGCTTTCTTT.

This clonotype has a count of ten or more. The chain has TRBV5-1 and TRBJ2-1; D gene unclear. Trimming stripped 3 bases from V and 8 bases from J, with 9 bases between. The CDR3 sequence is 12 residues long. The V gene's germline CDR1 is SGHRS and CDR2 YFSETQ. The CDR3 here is CASSWGSYEQFF. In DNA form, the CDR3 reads TGCGCCAGCAGCTGGGGATCATATGAGCAGTTCTTC.

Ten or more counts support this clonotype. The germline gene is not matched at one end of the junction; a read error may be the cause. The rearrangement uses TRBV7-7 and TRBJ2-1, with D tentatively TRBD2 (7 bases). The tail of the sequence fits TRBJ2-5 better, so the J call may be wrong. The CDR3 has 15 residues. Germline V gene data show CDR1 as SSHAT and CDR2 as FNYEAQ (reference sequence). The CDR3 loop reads CASSLRGGVAETQYF. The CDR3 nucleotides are TGTGCTAGCAGCTTGAGGGGGGGGGTGGCAGAGACCCAGTACTTC.

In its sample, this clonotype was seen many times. The CDR3 loop is CASSRRGGGVDTEAFF. CDR3 DNA sequence: TGCGCCAGCAGCCGGAGAGGTGGGGGTGTGGATACTGAAGCTTTCTTT. The chain has TRBV5-1 and TRBJ1-1; a weak D match, TRBD1 (5 bases). Germline CDR1 and CDR2: SGHRS and YFSETQ. The germline V and J ends were trimmed by 4 bases and 5 bases, with 21 bases remaining between them. The CDR3 contains 16 residues.

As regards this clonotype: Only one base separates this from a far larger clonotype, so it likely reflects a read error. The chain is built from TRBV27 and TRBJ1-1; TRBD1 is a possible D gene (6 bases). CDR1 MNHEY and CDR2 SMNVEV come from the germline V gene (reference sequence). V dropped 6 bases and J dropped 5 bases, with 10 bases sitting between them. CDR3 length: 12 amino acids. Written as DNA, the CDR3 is TGTGCCAGCAGACAGGGAAGGACTGAAGCTTTCTTT. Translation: CASRQGRTEAFF.

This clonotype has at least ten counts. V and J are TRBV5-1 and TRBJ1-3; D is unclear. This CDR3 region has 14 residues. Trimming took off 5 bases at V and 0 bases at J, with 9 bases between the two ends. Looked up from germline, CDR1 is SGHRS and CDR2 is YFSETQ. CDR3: CASSSESSGNTIYF. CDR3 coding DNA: TGCGCCAGCAGTTCGGAGTCCTCTGGAAACACCATATATTTT.

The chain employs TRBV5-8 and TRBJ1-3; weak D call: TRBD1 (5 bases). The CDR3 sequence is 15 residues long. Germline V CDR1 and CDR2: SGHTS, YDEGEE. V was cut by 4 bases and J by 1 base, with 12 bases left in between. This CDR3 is CASSRDPTSGNTIYF. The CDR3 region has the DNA TGTGCCAGCAGCCGGGACCCAACATCTGGAAACACCATATATTTT.

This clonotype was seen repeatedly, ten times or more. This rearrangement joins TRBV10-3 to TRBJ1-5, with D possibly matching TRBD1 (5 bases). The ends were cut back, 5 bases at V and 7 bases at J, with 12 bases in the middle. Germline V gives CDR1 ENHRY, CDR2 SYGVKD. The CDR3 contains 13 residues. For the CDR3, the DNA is TGTGCCATCAGTCGGGACCCCAAACAGCCCCAGCATTTT. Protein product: CAISRDPKQPQHF.

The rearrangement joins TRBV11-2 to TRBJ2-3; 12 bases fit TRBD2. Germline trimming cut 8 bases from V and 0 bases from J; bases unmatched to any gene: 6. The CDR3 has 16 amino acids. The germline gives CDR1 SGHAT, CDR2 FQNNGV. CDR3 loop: CASGPSGGASTDTQYF. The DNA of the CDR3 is TGTGCCAGCGGACCTAGCGGGGGGGCCAGCACAGATACGCAGTATTTT.